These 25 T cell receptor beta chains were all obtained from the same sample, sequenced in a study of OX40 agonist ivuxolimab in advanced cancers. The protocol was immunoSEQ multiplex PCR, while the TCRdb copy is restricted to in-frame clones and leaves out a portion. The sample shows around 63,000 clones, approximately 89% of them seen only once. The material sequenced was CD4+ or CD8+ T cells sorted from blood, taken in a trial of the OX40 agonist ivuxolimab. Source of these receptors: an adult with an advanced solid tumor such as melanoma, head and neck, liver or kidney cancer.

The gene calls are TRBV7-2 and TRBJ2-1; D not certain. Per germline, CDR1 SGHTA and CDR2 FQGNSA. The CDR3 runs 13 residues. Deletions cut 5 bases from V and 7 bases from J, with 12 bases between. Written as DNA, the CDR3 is TGTGCCAGCAGCCCCCAAACCGGGAATGAGCAGTTCTTC. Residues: CASSPQTGNEQFF.

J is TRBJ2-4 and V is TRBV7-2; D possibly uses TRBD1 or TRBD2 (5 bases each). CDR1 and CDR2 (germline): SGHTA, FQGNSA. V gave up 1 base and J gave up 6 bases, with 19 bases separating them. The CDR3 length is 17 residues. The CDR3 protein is CASSLGGGTGRTNIQYF. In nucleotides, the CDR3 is TGTGCCAGCAGCTTAGGGGGTGGCACGGGGCGAACAAACATTCAGTACTTC.

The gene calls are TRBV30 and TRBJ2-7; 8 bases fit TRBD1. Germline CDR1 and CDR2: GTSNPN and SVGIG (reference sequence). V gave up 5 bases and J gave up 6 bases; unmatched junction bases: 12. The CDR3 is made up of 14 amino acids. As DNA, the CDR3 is TGTGCCTGGTCTAAACTAAGGACAGGGCTCGAGCAGTACTTC. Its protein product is CAWSKLRTGLEQYF.

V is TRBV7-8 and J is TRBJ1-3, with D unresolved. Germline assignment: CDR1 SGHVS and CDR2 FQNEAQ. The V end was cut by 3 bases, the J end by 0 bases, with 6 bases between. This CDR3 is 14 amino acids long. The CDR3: CASSFRDSGNTIYF. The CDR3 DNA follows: TGTGCCAGCAGCTTCCGGGACTCTGGAAACACCATATATTTT.

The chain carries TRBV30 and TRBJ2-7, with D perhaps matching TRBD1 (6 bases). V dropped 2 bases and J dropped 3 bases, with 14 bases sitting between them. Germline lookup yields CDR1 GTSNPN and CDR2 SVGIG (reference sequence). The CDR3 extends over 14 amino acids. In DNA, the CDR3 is TGTGCCTGGAGTCCGGGACACGAGTTCTACGAGCAGTACTTC. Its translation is CAWSPGHEFYEQYF.

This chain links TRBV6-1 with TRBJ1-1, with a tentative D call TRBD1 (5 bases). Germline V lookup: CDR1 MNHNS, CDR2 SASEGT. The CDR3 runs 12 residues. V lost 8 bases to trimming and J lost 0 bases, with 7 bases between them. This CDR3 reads CASRGMNTEAFF. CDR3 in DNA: TGTGCCAGCCGGGGCATGAACACTGAAGCTTTCTTT.

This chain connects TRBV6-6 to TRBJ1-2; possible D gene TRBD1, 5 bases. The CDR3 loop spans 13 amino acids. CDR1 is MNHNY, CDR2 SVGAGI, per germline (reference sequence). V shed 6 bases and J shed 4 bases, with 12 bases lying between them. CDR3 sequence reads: CASRAGTSYGYTF. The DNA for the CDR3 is TGTGCCAGCAGGGCGGGGACTTCCTATGGCTACACCTTC.

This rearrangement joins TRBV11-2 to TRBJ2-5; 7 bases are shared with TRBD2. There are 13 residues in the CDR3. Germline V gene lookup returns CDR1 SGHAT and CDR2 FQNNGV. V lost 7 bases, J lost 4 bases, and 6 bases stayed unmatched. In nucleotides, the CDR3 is TGTGCCAGCACCTTTTGGGGGGGAGAGACCCAGTACTTC. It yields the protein CASTFWGGETQYF.

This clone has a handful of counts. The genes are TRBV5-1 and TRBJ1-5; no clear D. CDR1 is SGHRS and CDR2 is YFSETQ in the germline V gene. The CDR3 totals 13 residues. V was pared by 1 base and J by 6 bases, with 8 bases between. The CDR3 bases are TGCGCCAGCAGCTTGAGGTGGGGTCAGCCCCAGCATTTT. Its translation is CASSLRWGQPQHF.

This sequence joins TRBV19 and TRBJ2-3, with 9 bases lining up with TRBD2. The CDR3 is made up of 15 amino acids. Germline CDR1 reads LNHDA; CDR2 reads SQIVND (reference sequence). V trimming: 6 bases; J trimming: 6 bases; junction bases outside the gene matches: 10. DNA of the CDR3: TGTGCCAGTAGCCGCGGGGGGGCCAACGTTGATACGCAGTATTTT. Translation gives CASSRGGANVDTQYF.

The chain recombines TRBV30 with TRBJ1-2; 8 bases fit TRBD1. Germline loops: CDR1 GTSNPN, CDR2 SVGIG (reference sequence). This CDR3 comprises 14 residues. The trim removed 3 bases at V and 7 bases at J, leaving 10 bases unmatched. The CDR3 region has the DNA TGTGCCTGGAGCGAAAGCAGGGGGCGCGGTGGCTACACCTTC. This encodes CAWSESRGRGGYTF. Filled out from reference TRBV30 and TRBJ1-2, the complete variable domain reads SQTIHQWPATLVQPVGSPLSLECTVEGTSNPNLYWYRQAAGRGLQLLFYSVGIGQISSEVPQNLSASRPQDRQFILSSKKLLLSDSGFYLCAWSESRGRGGYTFGSGTRLTVV.

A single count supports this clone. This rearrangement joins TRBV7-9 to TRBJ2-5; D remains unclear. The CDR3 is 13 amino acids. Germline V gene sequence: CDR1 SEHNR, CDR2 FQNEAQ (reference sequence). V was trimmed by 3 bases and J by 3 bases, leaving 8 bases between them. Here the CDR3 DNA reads TGTGCCAGCAGCTTCCAGGCGGAAGAGACCCAGTACTTC. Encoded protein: CASSFQAEETQYF.

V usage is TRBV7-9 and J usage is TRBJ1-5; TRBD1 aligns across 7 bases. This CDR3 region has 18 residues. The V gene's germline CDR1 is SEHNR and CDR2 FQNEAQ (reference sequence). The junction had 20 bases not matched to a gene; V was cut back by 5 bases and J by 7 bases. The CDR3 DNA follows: TGTGCCAGCAGCCAAGATAAATGGGGACAGAAGGTGGAGCAGCCCCAGCATTTT. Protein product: CASSQDKWGQKVEQPQHF.

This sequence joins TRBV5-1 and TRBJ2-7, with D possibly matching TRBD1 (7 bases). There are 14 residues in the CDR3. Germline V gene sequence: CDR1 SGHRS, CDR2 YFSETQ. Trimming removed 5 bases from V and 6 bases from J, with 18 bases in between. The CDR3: CASSRDSTGVEQYF. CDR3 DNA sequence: TGCGCCAGCAGTCGGGACAGCACGGGAGTCGAGCAGTACTTC.

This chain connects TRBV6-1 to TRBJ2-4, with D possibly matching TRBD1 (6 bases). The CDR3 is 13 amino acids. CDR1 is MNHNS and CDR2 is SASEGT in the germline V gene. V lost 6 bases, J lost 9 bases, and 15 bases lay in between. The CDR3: CASRNQGWGIQYF. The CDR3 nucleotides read TGTGCCAGCAGAAACCAGGGGTGGGGCATTCAGTACTTC.

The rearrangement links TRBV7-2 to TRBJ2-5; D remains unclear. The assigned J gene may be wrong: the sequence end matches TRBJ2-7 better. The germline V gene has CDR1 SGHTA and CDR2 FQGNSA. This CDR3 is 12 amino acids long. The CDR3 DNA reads TGTGCCAGCAGCGCCAACCCGTACGAGCAGTACTTC. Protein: CASSANPYEQYF.

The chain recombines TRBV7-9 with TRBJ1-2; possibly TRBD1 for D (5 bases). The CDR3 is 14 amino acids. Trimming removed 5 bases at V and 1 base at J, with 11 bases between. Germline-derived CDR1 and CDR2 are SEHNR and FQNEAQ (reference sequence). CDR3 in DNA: TGTGCCAGCAGCCGGGACGTATTTAACTATGGCTACACCTTC. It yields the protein CASSRDVFNYGYTF. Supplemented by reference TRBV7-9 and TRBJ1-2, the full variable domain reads DTGVSQNPRHKITKRGQNVTFRCDPISEHNRLYWYRQTLGQGPEFLTYFQNEAQLEKSRLLSDRFSAERPKGSFSTLEIQRTEQGDSAMYLCASSRDVFNYGYTFGSGTRLTVV.

The CDR3 nucleotides are TGTGCCAGCAGTGAAATCCAGACCGCGAACACCGGGGAGCTGTTTTTT. As protein: CASSEIQTANTGELFF. This chain links TRBV6-1 with TRBJ2-2; D remains ambiguous. The CDR3 runs to 16 residues. The V gene lost 2 bases and the J gene lost 0 bases, with 10 bases spanning the gap. Per germline, CDR1 MNHNS and CDR2 SASEGT.

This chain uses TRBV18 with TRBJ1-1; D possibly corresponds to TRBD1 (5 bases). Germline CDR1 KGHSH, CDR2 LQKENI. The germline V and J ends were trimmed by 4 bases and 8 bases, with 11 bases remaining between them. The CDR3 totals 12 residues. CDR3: CASSLLGVEAFF. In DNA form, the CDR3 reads TGTGCCAGCTCACTCCTGGGGGTGGAAGCTTTCTTT.

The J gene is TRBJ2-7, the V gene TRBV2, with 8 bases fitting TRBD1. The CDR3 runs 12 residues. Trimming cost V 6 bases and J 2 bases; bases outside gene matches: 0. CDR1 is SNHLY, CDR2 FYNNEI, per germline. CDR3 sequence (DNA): TGTGCCAGCAGGGACAGGGCCTACGAGCAGTACTTC. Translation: CASRDRAYEQYF. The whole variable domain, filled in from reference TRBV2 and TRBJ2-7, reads EPEVTQTPSHQVTQMGQEVILRCVPISNHLYFYWYRQILGQKVEFLVSFYNNEISEKSEIFDDQFSVERPDGSNFTLKIRSTKLEDSAMYFCASRDRAYEQYFGPGTRLTVT.

The CDR3 here is CASSMRGVGGDTQYF. CDR3 bases: TGTGCCAGTAGTATGCGGGGGGTCGGCGGAGATACGCAGTATTTT. The chain combines TRBV19 with TRBJ2-3; 8 bases agree with TRBD2. Germline V gene lookup returns CDR1 LNHDA and CDR2 SQIVND (reference sequence). V lost 3 bases and J lost 5; bases outside the gene matches: 7. The CDR3 contains 15 residues.

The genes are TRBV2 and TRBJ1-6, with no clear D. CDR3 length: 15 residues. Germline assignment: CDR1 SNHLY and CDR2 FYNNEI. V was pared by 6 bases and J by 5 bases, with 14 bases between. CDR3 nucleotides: TGTGCCAGCAGCTTTGGGTTAAGGGATAATTCACCCCTCCACTTT. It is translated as CASSFGLRDNSPLHF. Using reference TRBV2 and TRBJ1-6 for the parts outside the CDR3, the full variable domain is EPEVTQTPSHQVTQMGQEVILRCVPISNHLYFYWYRQILGQKVEFLVSFYNNEISEKSEIFDDQFSVERPDGSNFTLKIRSTKLEDSAMYFCASSFGLRDNSPLHFGNGTRLTVT.

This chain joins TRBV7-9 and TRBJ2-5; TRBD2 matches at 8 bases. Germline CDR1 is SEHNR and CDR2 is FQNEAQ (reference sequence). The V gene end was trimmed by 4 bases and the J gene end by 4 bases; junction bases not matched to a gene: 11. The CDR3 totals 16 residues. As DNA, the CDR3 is TGTGCCAGCAGCTGGGTAGCGGGAAGGCGGCGAGAGACCCAGTACTTC. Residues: CASSWVAGRRRETQYF. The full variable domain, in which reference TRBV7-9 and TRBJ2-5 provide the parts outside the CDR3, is DTGVSQNPRHKITKRGQNVTFRCDPISEHNRLYWYRQTLGQGPEFLTYFQNEAQLEKSRLLSDRFSAERPKGSFSTLEIQRTEQGDSAMYLCASSWVAGRRRETQYFGPGTRLLVL.

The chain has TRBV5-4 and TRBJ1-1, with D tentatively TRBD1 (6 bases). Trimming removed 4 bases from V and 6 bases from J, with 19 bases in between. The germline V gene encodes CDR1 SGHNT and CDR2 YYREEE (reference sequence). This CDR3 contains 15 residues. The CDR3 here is CASSLDRGGLSEAFF. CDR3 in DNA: TGTGCCAGCAGCCTGGATCGGGGGGGGCTATCTGAAGCTTTCTTT. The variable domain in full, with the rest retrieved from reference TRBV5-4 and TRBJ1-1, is ETGVTQSPTHLIKTRGQQVTLRCSSQSGHNTVSWYQQALGQGPQFIFQYYREEENGRGNFPPRFSGLQFPNYSSELNVNALELDDSALYLCASSLDRGGLSEAFFGQGTRLTVV.

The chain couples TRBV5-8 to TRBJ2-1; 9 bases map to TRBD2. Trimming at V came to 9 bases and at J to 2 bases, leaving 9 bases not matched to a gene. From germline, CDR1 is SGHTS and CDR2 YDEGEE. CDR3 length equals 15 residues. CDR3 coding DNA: TGTGCCACCACCCTAGCGGGGCGAACCTACAATGAGCAGTTCTTC. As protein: CATTLAGRTYNEQFF.